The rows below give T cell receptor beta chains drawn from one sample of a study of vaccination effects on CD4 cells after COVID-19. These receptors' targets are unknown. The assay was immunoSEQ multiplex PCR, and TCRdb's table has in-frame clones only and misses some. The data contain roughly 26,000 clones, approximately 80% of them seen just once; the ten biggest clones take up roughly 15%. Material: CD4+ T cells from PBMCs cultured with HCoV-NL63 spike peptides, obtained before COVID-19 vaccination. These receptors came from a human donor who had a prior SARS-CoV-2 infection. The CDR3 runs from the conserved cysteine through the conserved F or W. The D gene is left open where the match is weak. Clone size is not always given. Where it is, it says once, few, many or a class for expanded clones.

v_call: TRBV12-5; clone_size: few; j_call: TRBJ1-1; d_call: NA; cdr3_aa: CASGFQGTEAFF; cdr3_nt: TGTGCTAGTGGTTTTCAGGGAACTGAAGCTTTCTTT
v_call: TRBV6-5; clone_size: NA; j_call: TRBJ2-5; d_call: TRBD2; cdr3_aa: CASGPAAGGQETQYF; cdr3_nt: TGTGCCAGCGGCCCGGCAGCGGGGGGTCAAGAGACCCAGTACTTC
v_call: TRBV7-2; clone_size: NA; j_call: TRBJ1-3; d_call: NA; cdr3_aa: CASSKKTTSSGNTIYF; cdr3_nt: TGTGCCAGCAGCAAAAAAACAACGAGCTCTGGAAACACCATATATTTT
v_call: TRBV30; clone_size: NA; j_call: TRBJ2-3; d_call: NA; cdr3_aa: CAWSSVADTQYF; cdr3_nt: TGTGCCTGGAGTTCAGTTGCAGATACGCAGTATTTT
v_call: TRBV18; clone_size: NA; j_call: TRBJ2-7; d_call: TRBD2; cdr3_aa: CASSPTGSGSPYEQYF; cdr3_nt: TGTGCCAGCTCACCTACGGGAAGCGGGAGCCCCTACGAGCAGTACTTC
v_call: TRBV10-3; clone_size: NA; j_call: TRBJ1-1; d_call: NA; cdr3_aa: CAISGTVAGNTEAFF; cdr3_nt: TGTGCCATCAGTGGGACGGTGGCAGGGAACACTGAAGCTTTCTTT
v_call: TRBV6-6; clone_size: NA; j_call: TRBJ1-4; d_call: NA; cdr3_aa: CASSRQPPTFTTNEKLFF; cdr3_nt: TGTGCCAGCAGTCGACAACCTCCGACCTTTACAACTAATGAAAAACTGTTTTTT
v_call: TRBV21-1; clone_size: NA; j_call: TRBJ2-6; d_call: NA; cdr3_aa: CASRKKGGIAGDSSGANVLTF; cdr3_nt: TGTGCCAGCAGGAAAAAAGGGGGGATAGCGGGAGACAGCTCTGGGGCCAACGTCCTGACTTTC
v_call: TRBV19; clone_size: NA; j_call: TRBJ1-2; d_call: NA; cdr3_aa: CASSIRRGGAGYTF; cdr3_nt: TGTGCCAGTAGTATTAGGAGGGGTGGGGCTGGCTACACCTTC
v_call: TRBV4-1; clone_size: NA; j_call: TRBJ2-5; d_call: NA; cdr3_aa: CASSQSQTQETQYF; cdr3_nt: TGCGCCAGCAGCCAAAGTCAGACCCAAGAGACCCAGTACTTC
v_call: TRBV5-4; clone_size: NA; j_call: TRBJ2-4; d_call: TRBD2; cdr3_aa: CASSQAGDSRVQYF; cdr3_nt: TGTGCCAGCAGTCAGGCGGGAGACAGCAGGGTTCAGTACTTC
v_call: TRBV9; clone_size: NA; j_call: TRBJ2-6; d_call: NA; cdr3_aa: CASSVVSGANVLTF; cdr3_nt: TGTGCCAGCAGCGTAGTTTCTGGGGCCAACGTCCTGACTTTC
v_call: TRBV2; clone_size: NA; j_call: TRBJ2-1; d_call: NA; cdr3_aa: CASSADLGGPGYNEQFF; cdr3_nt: TGTGCCAGCAGTGCGGATCTGGGGGGGCCCGGTTACAATGAGCAGTTCTTC
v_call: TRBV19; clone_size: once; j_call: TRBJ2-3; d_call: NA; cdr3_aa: CASSAQWTDTQYF; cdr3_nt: TGTGCCAGTAGCGCCCAGTGGACAGATACGCAGTATTTT
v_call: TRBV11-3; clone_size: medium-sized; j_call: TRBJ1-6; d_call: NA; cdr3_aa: CASSLGDSFSPLHF; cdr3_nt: TGTGCCAGCAGCTTAGGCGACAGTTTTTCACCCCTCCACTTT
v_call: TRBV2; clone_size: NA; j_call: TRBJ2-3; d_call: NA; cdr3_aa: CASSEGSDTQYF; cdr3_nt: TGTGCCAGCAGTGAGGGTTCAGATACGCAGTATTTT
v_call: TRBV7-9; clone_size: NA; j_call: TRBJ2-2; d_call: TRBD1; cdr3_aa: CASSFLPGQGLTGELFF; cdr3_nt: TGTGCCAGCAGCTTCCTTCCGGGACAGGGGCTCACCGGGGAGCTGTTTTTT
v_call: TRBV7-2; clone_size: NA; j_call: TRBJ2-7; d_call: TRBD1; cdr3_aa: CASSLRPGGPLTGEQYF; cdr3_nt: TGTGCCAGCAGCTTAAGGCCAGGGGGCCCCCTAACTGGAGAGCAGTACTTC
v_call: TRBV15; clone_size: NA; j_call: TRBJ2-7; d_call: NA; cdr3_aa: CATSRDNSYEQYF; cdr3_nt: TGTGCCACCAGCAGAGATAACTCCTACGAGCAGTACTTC
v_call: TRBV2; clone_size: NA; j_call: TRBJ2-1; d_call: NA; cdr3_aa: CASSRLLLISYNEQFF; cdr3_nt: TGTGCCAGCAGCAGACTACTCCTTATATCCTACAATGAGCAGTTCTTC
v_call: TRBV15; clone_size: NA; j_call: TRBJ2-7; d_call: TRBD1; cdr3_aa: CATAGGQGYEQYF; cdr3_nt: TGTGCCACCGCGGGTGGACAGGGCTACGAGCAGTACTTC
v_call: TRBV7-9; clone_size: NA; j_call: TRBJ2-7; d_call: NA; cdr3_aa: CASSFVKPPYEQYF; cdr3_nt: TGTGCCAGCAGCTTCGTAAAGCCTCCCTACGAGCAGTACTTC
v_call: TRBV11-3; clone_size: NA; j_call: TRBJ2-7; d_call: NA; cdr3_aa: CASSSGVWSYEQYF; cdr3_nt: TGTGCCAGCAGCTCCGGCGTCTGGTCCTACGAGCAGTACTTC
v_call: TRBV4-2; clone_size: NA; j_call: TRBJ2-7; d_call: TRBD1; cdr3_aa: CASSYWDRAGEQYF; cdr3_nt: TGTGCCAGCAGCTACTGGGACAGGGCCGGCGAGCAGTACTTC
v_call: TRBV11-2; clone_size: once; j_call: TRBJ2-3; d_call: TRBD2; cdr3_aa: CASSSPTGLAVLRQYF; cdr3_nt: TGTGCCAGCAGCTCCCCCACCGGACTAGCCGTCCTCCGTCAGTATTTT
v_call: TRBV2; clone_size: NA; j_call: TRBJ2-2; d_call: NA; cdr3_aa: CASSEVGVRSGELFF; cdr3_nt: TGTGCCAGCAGTGAAGTGGGAGTTAGATCTGGGGAGCTGTTTTTT
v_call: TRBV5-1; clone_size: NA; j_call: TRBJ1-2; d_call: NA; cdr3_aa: CASSSTAGTASGTF; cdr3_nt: TGCGCCAGCAGCTCGACCGCTGGGACGGCATCAGGCACCTTC
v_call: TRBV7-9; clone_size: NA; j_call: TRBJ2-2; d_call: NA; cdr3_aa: CASSAGSGTPGELFF; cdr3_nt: TGTGCCAGCAGCGCCGGTTCCGGGACTCCCGGGGAGCTGTTTTTT
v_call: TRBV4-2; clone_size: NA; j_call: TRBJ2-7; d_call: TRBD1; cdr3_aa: CASSENPGTGGVEQYF; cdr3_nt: TGTGCCAGCAGCGAAAATCCCGGGACAGGGGGCGTCGAGCAGTACTTC
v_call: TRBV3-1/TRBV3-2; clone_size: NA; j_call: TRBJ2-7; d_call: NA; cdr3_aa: CASSQEWQAYEQYF; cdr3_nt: TGTGCCAGCAGCCAAGAGTGGCAGGCCTACGAGCAGTACTTC